One and the same sample provided the 14 T cell receptor beta chains below, sequenced in a study of blood T cell repertoires in COVID-19 (dated by TCRdb to 2020 to 2021). The library was built by means of the immunoSEQ multiplex PCR assay. The table comes from immuneACCESS by way of TCRdb, which keeps in-frame sequences with V and J called. Part of the clones is missing from these tables; in studies checked, under half for an unresolved V gene and the rest for unknown reasons. The sample table records some 140,000 clones; 70% to 85% of these occur just once. Approximately 3.6% of the sample lies in the top ten. The sample comprised peripheral blood. These receptors were obtained from a man aged 55 to 70 with acute or convalescent COVID-19.

V usage is TRBV4-1 and J usage is TRBJ2-7; 9 bases align to TRBD2. CDR1 and CDR2 from the germline V gene are MGHRA and YSYEKL. V lost 4 bases to trimming and J lost 9 bases; unmatched junction nucleotides: 16. This CDR3 contains 16 residues. For the CDR3, the DNA is TGCGCCAGCAGCCCCGGAACGGGGACTAGCTCGTCAGTGCAGTACTTC. This gives the protein CASSPGTGTSSSVQYF.

The sample holds a few counts of this clone. The chain links TRBV29-1 to TRBJ2-2, with 10 bases that match TRBD1. This CDR3 is built from 13 residues. After removal of 7 bases from V and 5 bases from J, the junction contained 4 bases not matched to a gene. CDR1 and CDR2 (germline): SQVTM, ANQGSEA. This CDR3 is CSGRTGGTGELFF. The CDR3 nucleotides are TGCAGCGGCCGGACAGGGGGTACCGGGGAGCTGTTTTTT.

The J gene is TRBJ2-3, the V gene TRBV11-3; D gene unclear. V was trimmed by 3 bases and J by 0 bases, leaving 10 bases between them. CDR1 is SGHNT, CDR2 YENEEA, per germline. The CDR3 has 15 amino acids. CDR3 loop: CASSFGGSSTDTQYF. The DNA for the CDR3 is TGTGCCAGCAGCTTCGGCGGTTCTAGCACAGATACGCAGTATTTT.

In this sample, this clone turned up a few times. The rearrangement links TRBV30 to TRBJ2-2; D uncertain. The CDR3 extends over 12 amino acids. Germline loops: CDR1 GTSNPN, CDR2 SVGIG (reference sequence). Trimming removed 0 bases at V and 7 bases at J, with 6 bases between. DNA of the CDR3: TGTGCCTGGAGTGTACTTGGCGGGGAGCTGTTTTTT. Translating gives CAWSVLGGELFF.

The chain carries TRBV5-1 and TRBJ2-1; 7 bases are shared with TRBD2. V shed 0 bases, J shed 4 bases, and the junction held 10 bases outside the gene matches. Per germline, CDR1 SGHRS and CDR2 YFSETQ. The length of the CDR3 is 17 residues. CDR3 sequence: CASSLEGPSGVYNEQFF. Written as DNA, the CDR3 is TGCGCCAGCAGCTTGGAAGGCCCTAGCGGAGTTTACAATGAGCAGTTCTTC.

The genes are TRBV7-8 and TRBJ2-1; 10 nucleotides align to TRBD1. V gave up 5 bases and J gave up 2 bases; unmatched junction bases: 3. This CDR3 region has 15 residues. From germline, CDR1 is SGHVS and CDR2 FQNEAQ. CDR3 region: CASSRGTGAYNEQFF. In DNA form, the CDR3 reads TGTGCCAGCAGCCGAGGGACAGGGGCCTACAATGAGCAGTTCTTC.

The chain joins TRBV4-2 to TRBJ2-7; 12 bases line up with TRBD1. The CDR3 runs to 15 residues. V trimming: 2 bases; J trimming: 7 bases; junction bases outside the gene matches: 6. The germline CDR1 and CDR2 sequences are LGHNA and YNFKEQ. The CDR3 nucleotides are TGTGCCAGCAGCCAACCGGGACAGGGGGCGGAAGAGCAGTACTTC. Its translation: CASSQPGQGAEEQYF.

J is TRBJ2-7 and V is TRBV6-2 or TRBV6-3, with D tentatively TRBD2 (5 bases). The V and J ends lost 2 bases and 1 base respectively, with 15 bases between them. Per the germline V gene, CDR1 is MNHEY and CDR2 is SVGEGT. The CDR3 length is 16 residues. Written as DNA, the CDR3 is TGTGCCAGCAGTTACATCCTGCGGGCCCCGTCCTACGAGCAGTACTTC. This codes for CASSYILRAPSYEQYF.

V is TRBV3-1 (or the pseudogene TRBV3-2) and J is TRBJ2-4; D call uncertain. Germline V gene data show CDR1 as LGHDT and CDR2 as YNNKEL (reference sequence). The CDR3 length is 17 residues. Deletions cut 4 bases from V and 0 bases from J, with 16 bases between. The DNA of the CDR3 is TGTGCCAGCAGCCGTGGAGCCGACCTGCTAGCCAAAAACATTCAGTACTTC. The encoded protein is CASSRGADLLAKNIQYF.

V gene TRBV29-1 combines with J gene TRBJ2-7; TRBD1 matches at 7 bases. Germline V lookup: CDR1 SQVTM, CDR2 ANQGSEA. The CDR3 length is 14 residues. The V gene end was trimmed by 4 bases and the J gene end by 0 bases; junction bases not matched to a gene: 6. CDR3 sequence reads: CSVVFGTASYEQYF. CDR3 nucleotides: TGCAGCGTTGTATTCGGGACAGCCTCCTACGAGCAGTACTTC.

The chain combines TRBV7-2 with TRBJ2-3; a weak D match, TRBD1 (6 bases). In germline, CDR1 is SGHTA, CDR2 FQGNSA. This CDR3 is 18 amino acids long. V was pared by 7 bases and J by 4 bases, with 27 bases between. The CDR3 reads CASTNPAGTTSPPDTQYF. The CDR3 DNA follows: TGTGCCAGCACAAACCCTGCCGGGACAACCTCCCCCCCAGATACGCAGTATTTT.

The rearrangement links TRBV4-2 to TRBJ2-5, with D perhaps TRBD1 (7 bases). V gave up 0 bases and J gave up 4 bases, with 12 bases separating them. CDR3 length equals 15 residues. CDR1 and CDR2 (germline): LGHNA, YNFKEQ. In DNA, the CDR3 is TGTGCCAGCAGCCAAGATCCCAGGGGGGCAGAGACCCAGTACTTC. Translation gives CASSQDPRGAETQYF.

V usage is TRBV3-1 (or the pseudogene TRBV3-2) and J usage is TRBJ2-2, with 12 bases lining up with TRBD1. Trimming cost V 3 bases and J 4 bases; bases outside gene matches: 12. The CDR3 contains 19 residues. Germline CDR1 is LGHDT and CDR2 is YNNKEL (reference sequence). CDR3 coding DNA: TGTGCCAGCAGCCATAGTCCCGGGACAGGGGGCAGGGGCACCGGGGAGCTGTTTTTT. Translation: CASSHSPGTGGRGTGELFF.

The chain employs TRBV4-3 and TRBJ1-2, with 9 positions matching TRBD1. Germline CDR1 is LGHNA and CDR2 is YSLEER. V lost 0 bases and J lost 8; bases outside the gene matches: 10. The CDR3 covers 16 residues. CDR3 sequence (DNA): TGCGCCAGCAGCCAAGAAGGAACAGGGGGCGCGTACGGCTACACCTTC. This sequence encodes CASSQEGTGGAYGYTF.